This T cell receptor (beta chain) derives from a study of T cell responses to AZD1222 COVID-19 vaccine. Sequencing was performed with immunoSEQ multiplex PCR; in TCRdb, only in-frame clones are kept and a portion is missing. The table has fewer than 70,000 clones, around three quarters seen once; the top ten hold over 3%. Whole-study findings and limits: White British ancestry dominated among donors, who included more females, and clonal diversity was possibly underestimated.

As regards this clone: The target antigen is unknown.

Trimming removed 6 bases at V and 2 bases at J, with 10 bases between. Germline loops: CDR1 KGHSH, CDR2 LQKENI. The CDR3 totals 13 residues. The chain is built from TRBV18 and TRBJ2-5, with D unclear. Here the sequenced sample was peripheral blood, taken 28 days after the second AZD1222 dose. The origin of this receptor is an adult who received the AZD1222 COVID-19 vaccine. The CDR3 DNA sequence: TGTGCCAGCTCGCCTGGGATTCAAGAGACCCAGTACTTC. It codes for CASSPGIQETQYF.